This is a list of T cell receptor beta chains from one sample in a study of blood T cell repertoires in COVID-19. Sequencing used immunoSEQ multiplex PCR; TCRdb keeps in-frame clones, though not all of them. The sample consists of about 68,000 clones, roughly nine tenths of them appearing once. The material sequenced was peripheral blood. All receptors come from a man aged 35 to 55 with COVID-19, enrolled during active disease. Both conserved end residues are part of each CDR3. The D gene is left open where the match is weak. The size entry is marked missing in some rows and otherwise reads once, few, many or a size class.

d_gene | abundance | j_gene | v_gene | CDR3nt | CDR3aa
- | - | TRBJ1-4 | TRBV4-1 | TGCGCCAGCAGCGTGGACAGCCGAGCAACTAATGAAAAACTGTTTTTT | CASSVDSRATNEKLFF
TRBD1 | - | TRBJ2-5 | TRBV6-6 | TGTGCCAGCAGCCTCGACAGGGGGCATGAGACCCAGTACTTC | CASSLDRGHETQYF
- | - | TRBJ2-2 | TRBV9 | TGTGCCAGCAGCGTAGTCTCTAACACCGGGGAGCTGTTTTTT | CASSVVSNTGELFF
TRBD1 | - | TRBJ1-5 | TRBV3-1/TRBV3-2 | TGTGCCAGCAGCCAAGGACAGGGGGTCCATCAGCCCCAGCATTTT | CASSQGQGVHQPQHF
- | - | TRBJ1-3 | TRBV5-1 | TGCGCCAGCAGCTTGGCCGGCCAGGGTTCCCCTTTCAACACCATATATTTT | CASSLAGQGSPFNTIYF
TRBD1 | - | TRBJ2-6 | TRBV7-3 | TGTGCCAGCAGTCCGGACAGGCCTCTCTCTGGGGCCAACGTCCTGACTTTC | CASSPDRPLSGANVLTF
TRBD1 | - | TRBJ2-3 | TRBV7-7 | TGTGCCAGCAGCTTAGGGCAGGGGGCGCAAGATACGCAGTATTTT | CASSLGQGAQDTQYF
TRBD1 | - | TRBJ1-5 | TRBV19 | TGTGCCAGTAACGGACAGGGAGGTCAGCCCCAGCATTTT | CASNGQGGQPQHF
- | - | TRBJ1-1 | TRBV5-4 | TGTGCCAGCAGCTTGGATAGGGAGGCTGAAGCTTTCTTT | CASSLDREAEAFF
- | - | TRBJ1-5 | TRBV4-1 | TGCGCCAGCAGCCAAGGCGGGGGTCAAGAGCAGCCCCAGCATTTT | CASSQGGGQEQPQHF
- | - | TRBJ1-6 | TRBV28 | TGTGCCAGCAGTTTGAACGGACTTTATTCACCCCTCCACTTT | CASSLNGLYSPLHF
- | - | TRBJ2-5 | TRBV2 | TGTGCCAGCAGGCTCGGACAGATCCAGACCCAGTACTTC | CASRLGQIQTQYF
TRBD1 | - | TRBJ2-5 | TRBV28 | TGTGCCAGCAGTTTTAACAGGGGAGAGACCCAGTACTTC | CASSFNRGETQYF
TRBD2 | - | TRBJ2-7 | TRBV6-6 | TGTGCCAGTCGCCCCGGGGCGGGGGAGACCTACGAGCAGTACTTC | CASRPGAGETYEQYF
- | - | TRBJ1-3 | TRBV25-1 | TGTGCCAGCAGTGAATCTCTCGGGGCTGGAAACACCATATATTTT | CASSESLGAGNTIYF
- | - | TRBJ2-7 | TRBV11-2 | TGTGCCAGCAGCTTAGGTCCAGACATACGCTACGAGCAGTACTTC | CASSLGPDIRYEQYF
- | - | TRBJ1-2 | TRBV7-8 | TGTGCCAGCAGCTTAGGACAGGAGTATGGCTACACCTTC | CASSLGQEYGYTF
- | - | TRBJ1-6 | TRBV6-1 | TGTGCCAGCAGTGAACTGGAGGGCGGCTCACCCCTCCACTTT | CASSELEGGSPLHF
TRBD1 | - | TRBJ2-1 | TRBV5-1 | TGCGCCAGCAGCTTGGGACAGGGGGCGCGGGCCAATGAGCAGTTCTTC | CASSLGQGARANEQFF
TRBD2 | - | TRBJ2-3 | TRBV6-1 | TGTGCCAGCAGTGATAGAAGCGGGGGTTACGATACGCAGTATTTT | CASSDRSGGYDTQYF
- | - | TRBJ1-2 | TRBV30 | TGTGCCTGGAGTTTGGGGGCAAACTATGGCTACACCTTC | CAWSLGANYGYTF
TRBD1 | - | TRBJ1-2 | TRBV6-2/TRBV6-3 | TGTGCCAGCAGTTACTCGACAGGGAACTATGGCTACACCTTC | CASSYSTGNYGYTF
- | - | TRBJ2-7 | TRBV28 | TGTGCCAGCAGTTTAAATAGGGGCGAGCAGTACTTC | CASSLNRGEQYF
TRBD2 | few | TRBJ2-2 | TRBV4-1 | TGCGCCAGCAGCCAGGCCTTTAGTGGCGGGGGGATTAACACCGGGGAGCTGTTTTTT | CASSQAFSGGGINTGELFF
- | once | TRBJ1-4 | TRBV2 | TGTGCCAGCAGCGCGACACCAACTAATGAAAAACTGTTTTTT | CASSATPTNEKLFF
- | - | TRBJ1-2 | TRBV6-1 | TGTGCCAGCAGTGACAGGATTGGAGGATACTATGGCTACACCTTC | CASSDRIGGYYGYTF
- | - | TRBJ1-6 | TRBV28 | TGTGCCAGCAGTACAAATAATTCACCCCTCCACTTT | CASSTNNSPLHF
TRBD2 | - | TRBJ2-3 | TRBV3-1/TRBV3-2 | TGTGCCAGCAGCCAAGATTTCGCGGGGGGGCATCCAGATACGCAGTATTTT | CASSQDFAGGHPDTQYF
- | once | TRBJ2-1 | TRBV19 | TGTGCCAGTAGTGACTTCGTCTCCTACAATGAGCAGTTCTTC | CASSDFVSYNEQFF
- | - | TRBJ2-1 | TRBV30 | TGTGCCTGGGTGAGCTCCTACAATGAGCAGTTCTTC | CAWVSSYNEQFF
- | - | TRBJ1-2 | TRBV27 | TGTGCCAGCAGTTTAATTGGAGGGGAGCTTGGCTACACCTTC | CASSLIGGELGYTF
- | once | TRBJ2-3 | TRBV5-1 | TGCGCCAGCAGCTTGGGTCTGGGGAGTATCACAGATACGCAGTATTTT | CASSLGLGSITDTQYF
TRBD1 | - | TRBJ1-1 | TRBV29-1 | TGCAGCGTTGAGGGGGGGACAGGGCGAACTGAAGCTTTCTTT | CSVEGGTGRTEAFF
- | few | TRBJ1-1 | TRBV27 | TGTGCCAGCAGTTTGGCGGGCAGCTACACTGAAGCTTTCTTT | CASSLAGSYTEAFF
- | - | TRBJ1-5 | TRBV10-3 | TGTGCCATCAGGCCTGGGGGGGGTGGCAATCAGCCCCAGCATTTT | CAIRPGGGGNQPQHF
- | - | TRBJ1-1 | TRBV2 | TGTGCCAGCAGTGGGGGGCGCGGAGCTTTCTTT | CASSGGRGAFF
- | - | TRBJ2-1 | TRBV6-1 | TGTGCCAGCAGTGAAGTCCTAGGGATGAGGGCCAATGAGCAGTTCTTC | CASSEVLGMRANEQFF
- | - | TRBJ1-1 | TRBV14 | TGTGCCAGCAGCCAAGGTTCTGCAGGGAGGACTGAAGCTTTCTTT | CASSQGSAGRTEAFF
TRBD2 | - | TRBJ2-5 | TRBV28 | TGTGCCAGCAGGTTGCAGGGAGGGGAGACCCAGTACTTC | CASRLQGGETQYF
TRBD2 | once | TRBJ2-7 | TRBV4-1 | TGCGCCAGCAGCCAAGAGGTATTGGCGGGGGGGACCTACGAGCAGTACTTC | CASSQEVLAGGTYEQYF
- | - | TRBJ2-2 | TRBV3-1/TRBV3-2 | TGTGCCAGCAGAAGCGGTTCCACTACCGGGGAGCTGTTTTTT | CASRSGSTTGELFF
TRBD1 | few | TRBJ1-6 | TRBV7-9 | TGTGCCAGCAGCTTGGAGGACAGGGTGGGATCACCCCTCCACTTT | CASSLEDRVGSPLHF
- | once | TRBJ1-2 | TRBV28 | TGTGCCAGCAGTTTGACGGGAGTCTATGGCTACACCTTC | CASSLTGVYGYTF
- | - | TRBJ1-6 | TRBV2 | TGTGCCAGCAGTGATAACTCTAACTTTGATAATTCACCCCTCCACTTT | CASSDNSNFDNSPLHF
TRBD1 | - | TRBJ2-1 | TRBV29-1 | TGCAGCACTACTTCCGGGACAGGGATCTACAATGAGCAGTTCTTC | CSTTSGTGIYNEQFF
TRBD1 | - | TRBJ1-6 | TRBV28 | TGTGCCAGCACGAGGGTTGGACAGGAACGATCACCCCTCCACTTT | CASTRVGQERSPLHF
TRBD1 | once | TRBJ2-7 | TRBV7-9 | TGTGCCAGCACCCTTGGGAACCGCCGCGGGACAGGGGCCTACGAGCAGTACTTC | CASTLGNRRGTGAYEQYF
- | - | TRBJ1-4 | TRBV24-1 | TGTGCCACCAGTGAGTCTTGTGGTTCGGATATTTCGCAGCGTTGTAATGAAAAACTGTTTTTT | CATSESCGSDISQRCNEKLFF